These 9 T cell receptor beta chains came from one sample sequenced in a study of neurological immune-mediated disorders. Each CDR3 protein is one row after TCRdb ran MiXCR on the 5' RACE reads. Seen here are more than 15,000 distinct CDR3 sequences, roughly a tenth observed once, and the top ten hold over 25%. The sequenced sample was CD8+ T cells from blood. Source of these receptors: a woman in her fifties or sixties in good health.

The table lists this clonotype with many counts. The chain carries TRBV20-1 and TRBJ2-3; 8 nucleotides line up with TRBD1. The germline V gene encodes CDR1 DFQATT and CDR2 SNEGSKA (reference sequence). V shed 0 bases, J shed 3 bases, and the junction held 5 bases outside the gene matches. This CDR3 contains 15 residues. The CDR3 protein is CSARDGGTGTDTQYF. The CDR3 nucleotides are TGCAGTGCTAGAGATGGGGGGACAGGAACAGATACGCAGTATTTT.

This clonotype was counted ten times or more. The chain joins TRBV29-1 to TRBJ1-1; D is undetermined. V was cut by 7 bases and J by 8 bases, with 17 bases left in between. Germline assignment: CDR1 SQVTM and CDR2 ANQGSEA. CDR3 size: 12 residues. The CDR3 spells CSASPQLLEAFF. The CDR3 bases are TGCAGCGCCTCCCCCCAGCTACTGGAAGCTTTCTTT.

This clonotype was seen repeatedly, ten times or more. This chain uses TRBV4-1 with TRBJ1-2; D is undetermined. The germline gives CDR1 MGHRA, CDR2 YSYEKL. The CDR3 contains 13 residues. Trimming removed 0 bases from V and 8 bases from J, with 10 bases in between. The CDR3: CASSQDPGNGYTF. The CDR3 nucleotides are TGCGCCAGCAGCCAAGATCCGGGTAACGGCTACACCTTC.

In this sample, this clonotype turned up many times. The chain carries TRBV5-5 and TRBJ2-3; possibly TRBD2 for D (5 bases). CDR1 and CDR2 (germline): SGHKS, YYEKEE (reference sequence). The CDR3 spans 15 residues. The V and J ends lost 1 base and 3 bases respectively, with 12 bases between them. Here the CDR3 reads CASSLREWSTDTQYF. The DNA of the CDR3 is TGTGCCAGCAGCTTGCGGGAATGGAGTACAGATACGCAGTATTTT.

This clonotype appeared many times. CDR3 nucleotides: TGTGCCAGCAGTCAGGACAGCCTGAATGAAAAACTGTTTTTT. It specifies CASSQDSLNEKLFF. This chain connects TRBV28 to TRBJ1-4; D is perhaps TRBD1 (6 bases). Per the germline V gene, CDR1 is MDHEN and CDR2 is SYDVKM. Trimming took off 5 bases at V and 5 bases at J, with 12 bases between the two ends. The CDR3 has 14 residues.

This clonotype was detected many times. The V gene is TRBV5-1, the J gene TRBJ2-3, with D perhaps assigned TRBD1 or TRBD2 (5 bases each). The germline gives CDR1 SGHRS, CDR2 YFSETQ. The CDR3 has 15 residues. Trimming pared 0 bases from V and 4 bases from J, leaving 12 bases between. The CDR3 DNA follows: TGCGCCAGCAGCTTGGCACGGGGCGTGGCAGATACGCAGTATTTT. Its protein product is CASSLARGVADTQYF.

This clonotype occurred a few times. The V call is TRBV4-2, the J call TRBJ2-1, with D unclear. In germline, CDR1 is LGHNA, CDR2 YNFKEQ. This CDR3 spans 15 amino acids. V gave up 5 bases and J gave up 3 bases, with 14 bases separating them. CDR3 coding DNA: TGTGCCAGCAGCAAAGGTGCGGAAGTCTACAATGAGCAGTTCTTC. It translates to CASSKGAEVYNEQFF.

This clonotype was found many times. The chain uses TRBV4-2 and TRBJ2-7; possibly TRBD1 for D (6 bases). This CDR3 region has 18 residues. V was clipped by 1 base and J by 5 bases, with 24 bases between them. Per the germline V gene, CDR1 is LGHNA and CDR2 is YNFKEQ. CDR3 in amino acids: CASSQGSLRFRGRHEQYF. CDR3 bases: TGTGCCAGCAGCCAAGGAAGCTTGAGGTTCAGGGGTCGTCACGAGCAGTACTTC.

By sample share, this clonotype is large. This chain uses TRBV12-3 or TRBV12-4 with TRBJ1-1; D gene unclear. V was clipped by 9 bases and J by 8 bases, with 16 bases between them. The CDR3 runs 12 residues. The CDR3 sequence is CARSGVDVEAFF. CDR3 coding DNA: TGTGCCAGATCTGGGGTGGATGTCGAAGCTTTCTTT.